The clone carrying this T cell receptor beta chain was seen ten or more times. Antigen: not known. Primed by a sample-barcoded 5' primer and a J-beta primer mix, a second PCR proceeded for roughly 7 to 12 cycles. TCRdb analysed the 5' RACE reads with MiXCR anew, one entry per CDR3 protein. The repertoire consists of 710,000 or so distinct CDR3 sequences, with around 32% occurring once and the leading ten covering roughly 14%. This sample was included in a study of blood T cells in healthy people across ages. Study summary: The capture of about one barcoded beta molecule per two T cells was achieved by template switching.

Peripheral blood was drawn, ten milliliters per donor. Study-level findings and limits: Unsorted PBMCs prevented conclusive naive versus antigen-experienced comparison.

Material for sequencing was blood. The TCR originated in a woman over 75 in good health.

CDR3 amino acids: CASSQAVGDGYTF. The DNA of the CDR3 is TGCGCCAGCAGCCAAGCAGTAGGTGACGGCTACACCTTC. The rearrangement uses TRBV4-3 and TRBJ1-2; no reliable D call. The germline V gene has CDR1 LGHNA and CDR2 YSLEER. The CDR3 totals 13 residues. V lost 1 base, J lost 8 bases, and 11 bases lay in between.